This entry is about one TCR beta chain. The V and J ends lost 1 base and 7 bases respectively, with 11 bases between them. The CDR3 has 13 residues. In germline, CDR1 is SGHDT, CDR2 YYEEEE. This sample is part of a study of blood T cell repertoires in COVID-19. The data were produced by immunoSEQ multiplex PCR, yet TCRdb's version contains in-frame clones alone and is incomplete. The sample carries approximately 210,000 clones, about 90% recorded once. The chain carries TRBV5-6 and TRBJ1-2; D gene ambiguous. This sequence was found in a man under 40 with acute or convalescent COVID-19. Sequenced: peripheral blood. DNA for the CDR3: TGTGCCAGCAGCTTGCTGGAGTTGAGTGGCTACACCTTC. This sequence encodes CASSLLELSGYTF.